The following is a T cell receptor (beta chain) sequence with its context. Trimming took off 4 bases at V and 0 bases at J, with 9 bases between the two ends. The CDR3 runs to 14 residues. CDR1 and CDR2 (germline): MNHEY, SVGAGI. These data are taken from a study of blood T cell repertoires in COVID-19. Study information: There were acute and convalescent COVID-19 samples, and they came from the United States, Italy and Spain.

Sequencing used immunoSEQ multiplex PCR; TCRdb keeps in-frame clones, though not all of them. Of roughly 300,000 clones detected, around 84% appear once; the ten largest clones hold over 1.1%. This chain links TRBV6-5 with TRBJ2-5; possible D gene TRBD1, 6 bases. The receptor was isolated from a human donor with COVID-19, enrolled during active disease. The donor label of this sample is uncertain. Specimen: peripheral blood. CDR3 sequence: CASSSGQNQETQYF. CDR3 nucleotide sequence: TGTGCCAGCAGTTCCGGACAGAACCAAGAGACCCAGTACTTC.